Listed below are T cell receptor beta chains from one sample, sequenced in a study of a mutant IDH1 vaccine in newly diagnosed glioma. Some clones are missing from TCRdb's copy, which holds only in-frame ones; the method was immunoSEQ multiplex PCR. Of 90,000 to 95,000 clones listed, roughly 80% are singletons. Sample: PBMCs, taken from a glioma patient treated with radiotherapy, temozolomide or both. These TCRs come from a woman between 45 and 60 years old with glioma. Each CDR3 is given with its conserved first and last residue. The D gene is left open where the match is weak. For some rows the clone size is stated as once, few or many, or as a class when expanded; others skip it.

D gene,clone size,V gene,J gene,CDR3 DNA,CDR3 protein
TRBD1,few,TRBV30,TRBJ1-5,TGTGCCTGGGCGGAGGGGGCTGGGAATAATCAGCCCCAGCATTTT,CAWAEGAGNNQPQHF
NA,once,TRBV21-1,TRBJ1-1,TGTGCCAGCAGCCCCCGACGGGGGCGGAAGAACACTGAAGCTTTCTTT,CASSPRRGRKNTEAFF
TRBD1,NA,TRBV5-6,TRBJ1-1,TGTGCCAGCAGCTTGGTTCAGGGGGCAGGAAACACTGAAGCTTTCTTT,CASSLVQGAGNTEAFF
NA,NA,TRBV7-9,TRBJ2-7,TGTGCCAGCAGTCACACAGTCGAGGCCTACGAGCAGTACTTC,CASSHTVEAYEQYF
TRBD2,once,TRBV5-1,TRBJ2-7,TGCGCCAGCAGCTCGGGACTAGCGGGGGTAAGCTCCTACGAGCAGTACTTC,CASSSGLAGVSSYEQYF
NA,NA,TRBV4-1,TRBJ1-1,TGCGCCAGCAGCCAAGACCTGGACCTCAACACTGAAGCTTTCTTT,CASSQDLDLNTEAFF
NA,NA,TRBV29-1,TRBJ1-1,TGCAGCGTTGCGAAGGGGATGAACACTGAAGCTTTCTTT,CSVAKGMNTEAFF
NA,NA,TRBV27,TRBJ1-6,TGTGCCAGCAGTTTGGCCCGGACTCTTAATTCACCCCTCCACTTT,CASSLARTLNSPLHF
NA,NA,TRBV27,TRBJ1-2,TGTGCCAGCAGTTTATGGGCCGGGAGGGACTATGGCTACACCTTC,CASSLWAGRDYGYTF
NA,NA,TRBV5-6,TRBJ1-2,TGTGCCAGCAGCTTGAGTCTGAGCCCGGACTATGGCTACACCTTC,CASSLSLSPDYGYTF
NA,NA,TRBV30,TRBJ2-6,TGTGCCTGGAGTGCCACCCCCACTGTCTCTGGGGCCAACGTCCTGACTTTC,CAWSATPTVSGANVLTF
TRBD1,NA,TRBV5-1,TRBJ1-4,TGCGCCAGCAGCCCTACAGGGGGCCAGGAAAAACTGTTTTTT,CASSPTGGQEKLFF
NA,NA,TRBV25-1,TRBJ2-2,TGTGCCAGCAGTGAATCCTACAGGGCGGGCACCGGGGAGCTGTTTTTT,CASSESYRAGTGELFF
NA,NA,TRBV5-4,TRBJ2-1,TGTGCCAGCAGCTTGATTGGGAGGCGGGACAATGAGCAGTTCTTC,CASSLIGRRDNEQFF
TRBD2,NA,TRBV27,TRBJ2-1,TGTGCCAGCAGTGGCCGGGGGGGAAGATCGCTTGAGCAGTTCTTC,CASSGRGGRSLEQFF
NA,NA,TRBV7-2,TRBJ1-6,TGTGCCAGCAGCTGGTTCACAGGCAGCTCCTATAATTCACCCCTCCACTTT,CASSWFTGSSYNSPLHF
NA,NA,TRBV5-1,TRBJ2-3,TGCGCCAGCAGCTTCGTCGAGGGGAGGGATACGCAGTATTTT,CASSFVEGRDTQYF
NA,NA,TRBV4-1,TRBJ1-1,TGCGCCAGCAGCCAAGCGGGGATGAACACTGAAGCTTTCTTT,CASSQAGMNTEAFF
TRBD1,few,TRBV29-1,TRBJ1-2,TGCAGCGTTGAGCGGGACAGGGCCACCTATGGCTACACCTTC,CSVERDRATYGYTF
NA,NA,TRBV7-9,TRBJ1-1,TGTGCCAGCAGCTTAGATGGGGGGCGCGGGTCCACTGAAGCTTTCTTT,CASSLDGGRGSTEAFF
NA,NA,TRBV29-1,TRBJ1-2,TGCAGCGTCTCGGGGCCCGCTAACTATGGCTACACCTTC,CSVSGPANYGYTF
TRBD1,NA,TRBV5-1,TRBJ1-4,TGCGCCAGCAGCGAGACAGGGGACGAAAAACTGTTTTTT,CASSETGDEKLFF
TRBD1,NA,TRBV13,TRBJ1-1,TGTGCCAGCAGCAAACGGACAGGTTGGAACACTGAAGCTTTCTTT,CASSKRTGWNTEAFF
NA,NA,TRBV7-2,TRBJ2-1,TGTGCCAGCAGCCTCGGGACGCTAAATGAGCAGTTCTTC,CASSLGTLNEQFF
NA,NA,TRBV5-4,TRBJ1-5,TGTGCCAGCAGCTTCGACCGCAATCAGCCCCAGCATTTT,CASSFDRNQPQHF